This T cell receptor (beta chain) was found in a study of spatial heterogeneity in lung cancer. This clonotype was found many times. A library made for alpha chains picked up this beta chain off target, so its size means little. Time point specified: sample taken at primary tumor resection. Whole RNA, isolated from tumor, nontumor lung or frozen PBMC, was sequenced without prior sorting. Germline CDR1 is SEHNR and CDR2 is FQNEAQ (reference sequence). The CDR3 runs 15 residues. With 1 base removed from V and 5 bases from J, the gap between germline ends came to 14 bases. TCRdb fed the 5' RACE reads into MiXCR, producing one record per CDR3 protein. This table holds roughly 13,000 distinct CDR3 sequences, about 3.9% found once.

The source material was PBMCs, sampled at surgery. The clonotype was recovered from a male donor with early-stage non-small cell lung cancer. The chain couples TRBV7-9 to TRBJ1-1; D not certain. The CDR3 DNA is TGTGCCAGCAGCTTAGGGGTTCACGCGGTAACTGAAGCTTTCTTT. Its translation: CASSLGVHAVTEAFF.